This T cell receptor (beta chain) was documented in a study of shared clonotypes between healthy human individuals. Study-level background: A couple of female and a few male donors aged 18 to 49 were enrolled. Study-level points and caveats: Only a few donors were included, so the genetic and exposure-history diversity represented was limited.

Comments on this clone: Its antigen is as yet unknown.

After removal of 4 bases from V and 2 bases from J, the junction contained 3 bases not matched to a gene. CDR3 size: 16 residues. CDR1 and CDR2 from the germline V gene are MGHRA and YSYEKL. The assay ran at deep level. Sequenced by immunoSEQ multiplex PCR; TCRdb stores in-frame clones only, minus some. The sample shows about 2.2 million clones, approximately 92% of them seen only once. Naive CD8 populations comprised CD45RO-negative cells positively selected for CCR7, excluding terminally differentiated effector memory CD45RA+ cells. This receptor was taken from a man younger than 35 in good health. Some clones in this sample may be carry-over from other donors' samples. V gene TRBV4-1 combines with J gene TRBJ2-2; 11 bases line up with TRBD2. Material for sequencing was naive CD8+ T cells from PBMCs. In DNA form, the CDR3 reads TGCGCCAGCAGCCTTCGACTAGCGGGAAACACCGGGGAGCTGTTTTTT. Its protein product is CASSLRLAGNTGELFF.